Described below is a single T cell receptor beta chain sequence and its context. This clone appeared a few times. This clone's antigen is unknown. No much larger clone exists at a distance of one base, and base qualities are not known. The germline V gene specifies ENHRY as CDR1 and SYGVKD as CDR2. CDR3 length: 15 amino acids, cysteine to phenylalanine. Only the CDR3 part of the read is kept: 45 bases, read in frame from the first base. Compared with germline, V lacks 10 bases and J lacks 0 bases; bases without a gene match: 6. The immunoSEQ Assay, a bias-controlled multiplex PCR, was used to amplify TCRbeta CDR3 regions from genomic DNA. From the authors' description of their analysis: Within the assay, amplification of reference gene primers was used to estimate how many nucleated cells each sample contained. To quantify the absolute abundance of each unique TCRbeta CDR3 rearrangement, sequence reads were collapsed and filtered. For each sample, productive Simpson clonality was calculated by taking the square root of Simpson's diversity index across productive rearrangements. Sourced from immuneACCESS, this table was stored by TCRdb with only in-frame sequences that have V and J called. A share of the clones is absent; for the studies checked, an unresolved V gene accounts for under half, and the remainder has no known explanation. That table supplies the V and J calls and clone size; D and trimming were determined from the DNA. A total of about 140,000 clones appear in this sample, around four fifths of them only once. In total, the top ten clones hold around 4% of the sample.

Each collaborating institution followed its own protocols to collect whole blood in K2EDTA tubes. For TCRbeta analysis, collaborators shipped samples as frozen whole blood, isolated PBMCs, or DNA extracted from either of those sample types. This entry comes from a study of blood T cell repertoires in COVID-19 (TCRdb year 2020). About the study as a whole: Samples from collaborators originated in the United States, Italy and Spain and spanned both the acute and convalescent phases of COVID-19. Samples were obtained from the ongoing ImmuneRACE study (first 160 participants) and from approximately 1,200 subjects provided by 6 global collaborators. Sample metadata almost always included a de-identified subject ID, COVID-19 status, age in years and sex. The prospective study material was composed of cDNA or gDNA derived from T cells, B-cell-depleted T cells, or PBMCs. A freely available public database, intended as a resource for researchers studying the immune response to SARS-CoV-2, is where the repertoires were released. Where available, HLA class I and class II types were taken from metadata supplied by the sample provider and were not determined by assay-based typing. Deeply sampled blood TCRbeta repertoires from subjects exposed to, actively infected with, or recovered from COVID-19 were included in the dataset. What the research found in general, with its limitations: How much clinical and demographic metadata was included differed by source and by participant, and the metadata was provided uncurated.

Sequenced: peripheral blood. This clonotype originated in a woman over 75 with acute or convalescent COVID-19. Here the chain combines TRBV10-3 and TRBJ1-6; TRBD1 agrees with 7 junctional bases. The CDR3: CATLRDSSYNSPLHF. The DNA sequence is TGTGCCACCCTCCGGGACAGCTCCTATAATTCACCCCTCCACTTT.